These 24 T cell receptor beta chains were sequenced from one sample in a study of blood T cell repertoires in COVID-19. This table comes from immunoSEQ multiplex PCR, and its TCRdb copy is limited to in-frame clones, with some not included. The sample has roughly 170,000 clones; about nine tenths are singletons. Sequencing input: peripheral blood. These receptors all come from a man aged 55 to 69 with acute or convalescent COVID-19.

V and J are TRBV5-4 and TRBJ1-6; TRBD1 agrees at 7 bases. The J segment lost 7 bases and the V segment lost 0 bases, leaving 4 bases of the junction unmatched. The CDR3 loop spans 15 amino acids. CDR1 is SGHNT and CDR2 is YYREEE in the germline V gene (reference sequence). The CDR3 reads CASSLEQGSNSPLHF. In DNA form, the CDR3 reads TGTGCCAGCAGCTTGGAACAGGGGTCCAATTCACCCCTCCACTTT.

CDR3 nucleotides: TGTGCCAGCAGCTGGATGACAGGGACAGATACGCAGTATTTT. Protein: CASSWMTGTDTQYF. This rearrangement joins TRBV7-2 to TRBJ2-3; 7 bases align to TRBD1. Germline V gene data show CDR1 as SGHTA and CDR2 as FQGNSA. This CDR3 has 14 amino acids. After removal of 4 bases from V and 3 bases from J, the junction contained 4 bases not matched to a gene.

The CDR3 here is CASSLAAGGYTF. As DNA, the CDR3 is TGTGCCAGCAGCTTGGCGGCCGGGGGCTACACCTTC. The chain couples TRBV5-5 to TRBJ1-2; D is ambiguous. V was shortened by 0 bases and J by 8 bases, with 8 bases between the two germline ends. Per germline, CDR1 SGHKS and CDR2 YYEKEE (reference sequence). This CDR3 comprises 12 residues.

This clone is a singleton in its sample. The chain combines TRBV10-3 with TRBJ1-1; TRBD1 matches at 7 bases. The CDR3 has 14 amino acids. CDR1 and CDR2 from the germline V gene are ENHRY and SYGVKD. With 3 bases clipped from V and 3 bases from J, the junction kept 4 bases outside the gene matches. CDR3 in DNA: TGTGCCATCAGTGAATACAGGGGAGACACTGAAGCTTTCTTT. This codes for CAISEYRGDTEAFF.

The chain uses TRBV7-9 and TRBJ2-4; TRBD1 might be the D (6 bases). Germline V gene data show CDR1 as SEHNR and CDR2 as FQNEAQ (reference sequence). Trimming pared 5 bases from V and 7 bases from J, leaving 21 bases between. CDR3 length equals 16 residues. CDR3 sequence reads: CASSRAEDWGRNIQYF. CDR3 nucleotide sequence: TGTGCCAGCAGCCGAGCGGAGGACTGGGGGCGGAACATTCAGTACTTC.

This rearrangement joins TRBV9 to TRBJ1-4, with unresolved D. Germline V gene sequence: CDR1 SGDLS, CDR2 YYNGEE. The CDR3 spans 13 residues. Trimming took 2 bases from V and 8 from J, leaving 10 bases between them. Here the CDR3 reads CASSVDGGEKLFF. The CDR3 DNA follows: TGTGCCAGCAGCGTTGATGGAGGCGAAAAACTGTTTTTT.

The chain recombines TRBV7-3 with TRBJ1-6, with D possibly TRBD1 on 6 matching bases. The germline V gene encodes CDR1 SGHTA and CDR2 FQGTGA. The ends were cut back, 5 bases at V and 10 bases at J, with 15 bases in the middle. The CDR3 is 14 residues long. The CDR3: CASSRVGGTSPLHF. As DNA, the CDR3 is TGTGCCAGCAGCAGAGTTGGGGGCACCTCACCCCTCCACTTT.

The chain joins TRBV12-5 to TRBJ1-1; TRBD1 matches 9 bases. This CDR3 contains 17 residues. CDR1 and CDR2 (germline): LGHNT, FRNRAP. With 2 bases clipped from V and 5 bases from J, the junction kept 12 bases outside the gene matches. The CDR3 is CASGLLVPGTGNTEAFF. DNA for the CDR3: TGTGCTAGTGGTTTGCTGGTTCCCGGGACAGGGAATACTGAAGCTTTCTTT.

The chain joins TRBV2 to TRBJ2-3; D is uncertain. The CDR3 covers 12 residues. Germline-derived CDR1 and CDR2 are SNHLY and FYNNEI. V was cut by 0 bases and J by 4 bases, with 2 bases left in between. CDR3 sequence: CASSEAADTQYF. For the CDR3, the DNA is TGTGCCAGCAGTGAAGCCGCAGATACGCAGTATTTT.

The chain has TRBV7-9 and TRBJ1-1; perhaps TRBD1 as D (5 bases). V shed 1 base and J shed 11 bases, with 14 bases lying between them. The CDR3 length is 13 residues. Per germline, CDR1 SEHNR and CDR2 FQNEAQ (reference sequence). The CDR3 DNA follows: TGTGCCAGCAGCTTAGTTCAGGGTTTAGGGGCTTTCTTT. As protein: CASSLVQGLGAFF.

The chain combines TRBV30 with TRBJ2-2; 8 bases match TRBD2. The CDR3 runs to 15 residues. Losses at the gene ends were 5 bases for V and 5 bases for J; bases not matched to a gene: 10. Germline V CDR1 and CDR2: GTSNPN, SVGIG (reference sequence). This CDR3 reads CAWVRPGGRTGELFF. In nucleotides, the CDR3 is TGTGCCTGGGTGAGACCGGGGGGGCGGACCGGGGAGCTGTTTTTT.

The rearrangement links TRBV12-3 or TRBV12-4 to TRBJ1-1; D is ambiguous. CDR3 length equals 12 residues. Trimming took 1 base from V and 7 from J, leaving 7 bases between them. CDR3 protein: CASSLGASEAFF. The CDR3 region has the DNA TGTGCCAGCAGTTTAGGGGCCAGTGAAGCTTTCTTT.

This chain links TRBV5-1 with TRBJ2-7; 10 bases align to TRBD1. This CDR3 has 19 amino acids. Germline values: CDR1 SGHRS, CDR2 YFSETQ. The J segment lost 1 base and the V segment lost 4 bases, leaving 17 bases of the junction unmatched. The DNA for the CDR3 is TGCGCCAGCAGCATTGGTGGGGACAGGGGCCTTTTATATTCCTACGAGCAGTACTTC. Its translation: CASSIGGDRGLLYSYEQYF.

V and J are TRBV19 and TRBJ2-2; 7 bases are a match to TRBD2. This CDR3 has 14 amino acids. Trimming removed 9 bases from V and 0 bases from J; junction bases left unmatched: 4. The V gene's germline CDR1 is LNHDA and CDR2 SQIVND (reference sequence). DNA of the CDR3: TGTGCCAGCCAAGGACTAGCGAACACCGGGGAGCTGTTTTTT. Its translation is CASQGLANTGELFF.

This CDR3 is CASSPLFGSPSTDTQYF. CDR3 nucleotide sequence: TGTGCCAGCTCACCACTTTTCGGGAGTCCTAGCACAGATACGCAGTATTTT. V gene TRBV18 combines with J gene TRBJ2-3; tentative D call: TRBD2 (6 bases). Germline lookup yields CDR1 KGHSH and CDR2 LQKENI. This CDR3 comprises 17 residues. V gave up 1 base and J gave up 0 bases, with 14 bases separating them.

The chain couples TRBV19 to TRBJ2-2, with 12 positions matching TRBD2. Germline values: CDR1 LNHDA, CDR2 SQIVND (reference sequence). The CDR3 length is 16 residues. V was clipped by 10 bases and J by 2 bases; unmatched bases: 8. CDR3 amino acids: CATGLAGSLNTGELFF. DNA for the CDR3: TGTGCCACCGGACTAGCGGGATCTCTTAACACCGGGGAGCTGTTTTTT.

The V gene is TRBV12-5, the J gene TRBJ2-1; TRBD2 aligns across 12 bases. J was trimmed by 1 base and V by 6 bases; bases with no gene match: 4. Germline CDR1 LGHNT, CDR2 FRNRAP. This CDR3 contains 16 residues. Written as DNA, the CDR3 is TGTGCTAGTGGCCGGACTAGCGGGGCATCCTACAATGAGCAGTTCTTC. As protein: CASGRTSGASYNEQFF.

This clone was seen just once. The gene calls are TRBV5-1 and TRBJ1-2; D is ambiguous. From germline, CDR1 is SGHRS and CDR2 YFSETQ. Trimming stripped 4 bases from V and 0 bases from J, with 10 bases between. The CDR3 consists of 14 residues. This CDR3 reads CASSTETANYGYTF. CDR3 nucleotide sequence: TGCGCCAGCAGCACAGAAACAGCTAACTATGGCTACACCTTC.

The chain employs TRBV9 and TRBJ2-5; possibly TRBD2 for D (7 bases). CDR1 and CDR2 (germline): SGDLS, YYNGEE. CDR3 length: 15 amino acids. V was shortened by 0 bases and J by 4 bases, with 13 bases between the two germline ends. The CDR3 region has the DNA TGTGCCAGCAGCGTAGCTCCAGGGGAGGGAGAGACCCAGTACTTC. This sequence encodes CASSVAPGEGETQYF.

This rearrangement joins TRBV7-2 to TRBJ2-2; 12 bases align to TRBD2. The CDR3 is made up of 19 amino acids. V dropped 3 bases and J dropped 3; count of bases not matched to a gene: 11. Germline values: CDR1 SGHTA, CDR2 FQGNSA. CDR3 loop: CASSFIPGLAGSYTGELFF. In DNA form, the CDR3 reads TGTGCCAGCAGCTTCATACCCGGACTAGCGGGGAGTTACACCGGGGAGCTGTTTTTT.

V usage is TRBV4-2 and J usage is TRBJ2-4; 8 bases are a match to TRBD1. V dropped 10 bases and J dropped 3; count of bases not matched to a gene: 5. Per germline, CDR1 LGHNA and CDR2 YNFKEQ. The CDR3 runs to 13 residues. The CDR3 protein is CATRGTGKNIQYF. CDR3 in DNA: TGTGCCACCCGGGGGACAGGCAAAAACATTCAGTACTTC.

The V call is TRBV30, the J call TRBJ2-3; the match to TRBD2 covers 7 bases. Trimming at V came to 1 base and at J to 6 bases, leaving 10 bases not matched to a gene. Germline CDR1 GTSNPN, CDR2 SVGIG (reference sequence). The CDR3 runs to 15 residues. The CDR3 sequence: CAWSGVAGFMDTQYF. As DNA, the CDR3 is TGTGCCTGGAGTGGGGTAGCGGGTTTCATGGATACGCAGTATTTT.

V usage is TRBV28 and J usage is TRBJ2-1, with 8 bases lining up with TRBD1. After removal of 2 bases from V and 9 bases from J, the junction contained 6 bases not matched to a gene. CDR3 size: 14 residues. Germline CDR1 and CDR2: MDHEN and SYDVKM. Written as DNA, the CDR3 is TGTGCCAGCAGTTTAAACAGGGGGAGAAGTGAGCAGTTCTTC. Translation: CASSLNRGRSEQFF.

V usage is TRBV29-1 and J usage is TRBJ2-2, with 10 bases matching TRBD1. After removal of 6 bases from V and 4 bases from J, the junction contained 5 bases not matched to a gene. CDR3 length equals 14 residues. Germline V gives CDR1 SQVTM, CDR2 ANQGSEA. Here the CDR3 DNA reads TGCAGCGTGGGACAGGGGAGAGGCACCGGGGAGCTGTTTTTT. It translates to CSVGQGRGTGELFF.